Presented here are 29 T cell receptor beta chains from one specimen sequenced in a study of blood T cells in healthy people across ages. A second about 7 to 12 cycle PCR used barcoded and J-beta primers. TCRdb re-called the 5' RACE reads through MiXCR, storing one row per CDR3 protein. Here the sample spans some 1.1 million distinct CDR3 sequences, more than 30% being singletons. Material for sequencing was blood. The receptors stem from a man aged 18-30 years in good health.

The V and J genes are TRBV7-9 and TRBJ2-4; D is tentatively TRBD1 or TRBD2 (5 bases each). The end of the DNA aligns better with TRBJ2-7, so the J call may be wrong. In germline, CDR1 is SEHNR, CDR2 FQNEAQ (reference sequence). This CDR3 has 15 amino acids. The CDR3 here is CASSSGGLGNYEQYF. The CDR3 region has the DNA TGTGCCAGCAGCTCTGGGGGTCTGGGCAACTACGAGCAGTACTTC.

This rearrangement joins TRBV7-2 to TRBJ2-5; D remains ambiguous. The CDR3 sequence is 12 residues long. The V end lost 3 bases, the J end lost 4 bases, and 6 bases lay between the germline ends. Germline V gene data show CDR1 as SGHTA and CDR2 as FQGNSA. CDR3 region: CASSFDVETQYF. CDR3 sequence (DNA): TGTGCCAGCAGCTTCGATGTAGAGACCCAGTACTTC.

This clonotype was observed many times. The chain carries TRBV9 and TRBJ1-1; D may be TRBD1 (6 bases). The V end was cut by 5 bases, the J end by 1 base, with 9 bases between. The CDR3 sequence is 13 residues long. Per germline, CDR1 SGDLS and CDR2 YYNGEE. The CDR3, as DNA: TGTGCCAGCAGTGTGACAGGGAACACTGAAGCTTTCTTT. Translating gives CASSVTGNTEAFF.

The V and J genes are TRBV19 and TRBJ2-7; D may correspond to TRBD1 or TRBD2 (5 bases each). Germline V gene sequence: CDR1 LNHDA, CDR2 SQIVND (reference sequence). V lost 3 bases, J lost 7 bases, and 19 bases lay in between. There are 15 residues in the CDR3. The CDR3 sequence is CASSIPGALVDEQYF. CDR3 in DNA: TGTGCCAGTAGTATTCCCGGGGCCTTAGTCGATGAGCAGTACTTC. Full variable domain (rest looked up from reference TRBV19 and TRBJ2-7): DGGITQSPKYLFRKEGQNVTLSCEQNLNHDAMYWYRQDPGQGLRLIYYSQIVNDFQKGDIAEGYSVSREKKESFPLTVTSAQKNPTAFYLCASSIPGALVDEQYFGPGTRLTVT.

This chain joins TRBV12-3 or TRBV12-4 and TRBJ1-2, with 7 bases matching TRBD1. V lost 3 bases to trimming and J lost 6 bases; unmatched junction nucleotides: 13. The CDR3 is 16 amino acids. Written as DNA, the CDR3 is TGTGCCAGCAGTTTCCTGACAGGGTTGGTGTTCAATGGCTACACCTTC. It codes for CASSFLTGLVFNGYTF.

The chain carries TRBV7-2 and TRBJ1-2; D is ambiguous. The CDR3 consists of 16 residues. The V and J ends lost 4 bases and 0 bases respectively, with 15 bases between them. The germline V gene encodes CDR1 SGHTA and CDR2 FQGNSA. DNA of the CDR3: TGTGCCAGCAGCTCTGGCGGACTTAGAGCTAACTATGGCTACACCTTC. This encodes CASSSGGLRANYGYTF.

With respect to this clonotype: An end of the junction differs from the germline gene, which may be a read error. The chain recombines TRBV7-9 with TRBJ1-1; possible D gene TRBD1, 6 bases. The CDR3 has 17 residues. The germline CDR1 and CDR2 sequences are SEHNR and FQNEAQ (reference sequence). The CDR3 coding sequence is TGTACCAGCAGCTTAGCTGGGGTCAGGGGATGGGAAACTGAAGCTTTCTTT. It is translated as CTSSLAGVRGWETEAFF.

This clonotype was counted between two and nine times. The gene calls are TRBV28 and TRBJ2-5; 10 nucleotides match TRBD2. CDR1 MDHEN and CDR2 SYDVKM come from the germline V gene. The CDR3 totals 16 residues. J was trimmed by 1 base and V by 7 bases; bases with no gene match: 9. The CDR3 DNA follows: TGTGCCAGCAACCCTCAGGCTAGCGGGGGCCAAGAGACCCAGTACTTC. This encodes CASNPQASGGQETQYF.

This clonotype was counted between two and nine times. The rearrangement joins TRBV6-6 to TRBJ2-3; TRBD2 is a possible D gene (6 bases). From germline, CDR1 is MNHNY and CDR2 SVGAGI (reference sequence). The CDR3 sequence is 16 residues long. V was trimmed by 1 base and J by 0 bases, leaving 11 bases between them. The CDR3: CASSYWAGRSTDTQYF. The CDR3 nucleotides are TGTGCCAGCAGTTACTGGGCGGGGAGGAGCACAGATACGCAGTATTTT.

The CDR3 here is CAISESAGTGAEAFF. The DNA for the CDR3 is TGTGCCATCAGTGAGAGCGCCGGGACAGGGGCTGAAGCTTTCTTT. The chain combines TRBV10-3 with TRBJ1-1, with TRBD1 matching 10 bases. After removal of 2 bases from V and 6 bases from J, the junction contained 6 bases not matched to a gene. The CDR3 covers 15 residues. Germline V gene data show CDR1 as ENHRY and CDR2 as SYGVKD.

In the case of this clonotype: Given a much more abundant clone one base away, this may be a read error. J is TRBJ1-2 and V is TRBV4-1, with D hard to call. Trimming removed 1 base at V and 2 bases at J, with 5 bases between. Germline loops: CDR1 MGHRA, CDR2 YSYEKL. The CDR3 spans 13 residues. In nucleotides, the CDR3 is TGCGCCAGCAGCCAAGCCATGAACTATGGCTACACCTTC. Translation: CASSQAMNYGYTF.

This clonotype was observed at least ten times. CDR3 protein: CSARGEINQPQHF. CDR3 DNA: TGCAGTGCCCGAGGGGAGATAAATCAGCCCCAGCATTTT. This chain uses TRBV20-1 with TRBJ1-5; possible D gene TRBD1, 5 bases. In germline, CDR1 is DFQATT, CDR2 SNEGSKA (reference sequence). Trimming stripped 6 bases from V and 4 bases from J, with 13 bases between. The CDR3 is 13 residues long.

This rearrangement joins TRBV27 to TRBJ1-1, with D possibly being TRBD1 (5 bases). Germline V CDR1 and CDR2: MNHEY, SMNVEV (reference sequence). The CDR3 extends over 12 amino acids. Trimming took off 10 bases at V and 8 bases at J, with 17 bases between the two ends. As DNA, the CDR3 is TGTGCCAACCACTCGAGGACATCCGAAGCTTTCTTT. Translating gives CANHSRTSEAFF.

In its sample, this clonotype was seen a few times. The genes are TRBV2 and TRBJ1-1; no clear D gene. The germline gives CDR1 SNHLY, CDR2 FYNNEI. There are 13 residues in the CDR3. The V end was cut by 11 bases, the J end by 4 bases, with 17 bases between. The CDR3 DNA reads as TGTGCCCGGGGAACTCAGACGGGCACTGAAGCTTTCTTT. The encoded protein is CARGTQTGTEAFF.

This clonotype has just a few counts. This rearrangement joins TRBV20-1 to TRBJ2-2, with unresolved D. Trimming stripped 0 bases from V and 0 bases from J, with 8 bases between. The CDR3 length is 15 residues. Germline CDR1 DFQATT, CDR2 SNEGSKA (reference sequence). The CDR3 DNA follows: TGCAGTGCTAGAGATTGGGGAACGAACACCGGGGAGCTGTTTTTT. This sequence encodes CSARDWGTNTGELFF.

This chain uses TRBV28 with TRBJ1-4, with 8 bases that match TRBD1. Trimming took 8 bases from V and 0 from J; bases not matched to a gene: 11. The germline V gene has CDR1 MDHEN and CDR2 SYDVKM. CDR3 length equals 17 residues. CDR3 sequence (DNA): TGTGCCAGCGGAGGCGGACAGGGAACTGCAACTAATGAAAAACTGTTTTTT. Its protein product is CASGGGQGTATNEKLFF.

The chain is built from TRBV10-3 and TRBJ1-5; 7 positions match TRBD1. This CDR3 is 19 amino acids long. J was trimmed by 0 bases and V by 0 bases; bases with no gene match: 11. Per the germline V gene, CDR1 is ENHRY and CDR2 is SYGVKD. The CDR3 is CAISESVGGPRYSNQPQHF. CDR3 nucleotides: TGTGCCATCAGTGAGTCCGTAGGGGGCCCCCGATATAGCAATCAGCCCCAGCATTTT.

The V and J genes are TRBV10-3 and TRBJ1-1; D not certain. Trimming shortened V by 0 bases and J by 9 bases, and 11 bases separated the two germline ends. CDR1 is ENHRY and CDR2 is SYGVKD in the germline V gene. This CDR3 comprises 13 residues. CDR3: CAISESDSRKAFF. The DNA of the CDR3 is TGTGCCATCAGTGAGTCGGATAGTCGAAAAGCTTTCTTT.

This chain uses TRBV5-1 with TRBJ2-3; D possibly matches TRBD1 or TRBD2 (6 bases each). The V end was cut by 0 bases, the J end by 1 base, with 15 bases between. The germline CDR1 and CDR2 sequences are SGHRS and YFSETQ. This CDR3 has 17 residues. Here the CDR3 reads CASSLAYPGARTDTQYF. In DNA form, the CDR3 reads TGCGCCAGCAGCTTGGCCTACCCGGGGGCCCGCACAGATACGCAGTATTTT.

This clonotype was detected only a few times. The V and J genes are TRBV6-1 and TRBJ2-3; TRBD2 matches 9 bases. This CDR3 has 16 residues. Germline CDR1 and CDR2: MNHNS and SASEGT. Trimming took 1 base from V and 2 from J; bases not matched to a gene: 4. Written as DNA, the CDR3 is TGTGCCAGCAGTGAAGTCAGCGGGGGGTCCACAGATACGCAGTATTTT. It specifies CASSEVSGGSTDTQYF.

This chain connects TRBV6-1 to TRBJ2-1; 8 bases match TRBD2. Germline V lookup: CDR1 MNHNS, CDR2 SASEGT. J lost 1 base, V lost 8 bases, and 10 bases had no gene match. The CDR3 is 16 residues long. CDR3 protein: CASAGRGVFSYNEQFF. CDR3 DNA sequence: TGTGCCAGCGCTGGGCGGGGGGTCTTTTCCTACAATGAGCAGTTCTTC.

This rearrangement joins TRBV20-1 to TRBJ1-2; D is uncertain. The CDR3 has 11 amino acids. From germline, CDR1 is DFQATT and CDR2 SNEGSKA (reference sequence). V lost 5 bases to trimming and J lost 0 bases, with 4 bases between them. The CDR3: CSAWTNYGYTF. The CDR3 DNA is TGCAGTGCTTGGACTAACTATGGCTACACCTTC.

This sequence joins TRBV6-5 and TRBJ2-5; 9 bases are shared with TRBD1. Unmatched junction bases numbered 10, after V lost 5 bases and J lost 6 bases. Germline V CDR1 and CDR2: MNHEY, SVGAGI. This CDR3 spans 15 amino acids. The DNA of the CDR3 is TGTGCCAGCAGTACGGGGACAGGGTATCTGAAGACCCAGTACTTC. This gives the protein CASSTGTGYLKTQYF.

This clonotype came up a few times. The V gene is TRBV20-1, the J gene TRBJ1-1; D is unresolved. The V gene lost 0 bases and the J gene lost 0 bases, with 11 bases spanning the gap. Germline V gene sequence: CDR1 DFQATT, CDR2 SNEGSKA (reference sequence). The length of the CDR3 is 15 residues. CDR3 coding DNA: TGCAGTGCTAGAGATCCGTCCTCCCTGAACACTGAAGCTTTCTTT. Amino acids: CSARDPSSLNTEAFF.

The rearrangement joins TRBV7-9 to TRBJ1-2; D is possibly TRBD1 (6 bases). The V and J ends lost 7 bases and 6 bases respectively, with 24 bases between them. The germline gives CDR1 SEHNR, CDR2 FQNEAQ (reference sequence). There are 16 residues in the CDR3. The CDR3 region has the DNA TGTGCCAGCACCCTCTGGTGGAGGGGGAAGCCTAATGGCTACACCTTC. Translating gives CASTLWWRGKPNGYTF.

The DNA of the CDR3 is TGTGCCAGCAGCTTAGGGGTGGACTTCCTAATCGGCGCAGATACGCAGTATTTT. Translated: CASSLGVDFLIGADTQYF. This chain connects TRBV7-6 to TRBJ2-3; D may be TRBD2 (5 bases). The CDR3 contains 18 residues. Germline CDR1 is SGHVS and CDR2 is FNYEAQ. Trimming took 1 base from V and 4 from J, leaving 21 bases between them.

The chain is built from TRBV28 and TRBJ1-1, with 9 bases fitting TRBD1. The CDR3 sequence is 16 residues long. V shed 2 bases and J 3 bases; nucleotides not matched to a gene: 7. CDR1 and CDR2 from the germline V gene are MDHEN and SYDVKM. CDR3 protein: CASSLAFGQGYTEAFF. CDR3 nucleotides: TGTGCCAGCAGTTTAGCGTTCGGACAGGGGTACACTGAAGCTTTCTTT.

This clonotype was seen a few times. The chain recombines TRBV19 with TRBJ2-4; D gene ambiguous. The J call may be incorrect, as the DNA end agrees better with TRBJ2-7. The length of the CDR3 is 13 residues. Germline V gene data show CDR1 as LNHDA and CDR2 as SQIVND (reference sequence). CDR3 region: CASSKTPYYEQYF. For the CDR3, the DNA is TGTGCCAGTAGTAAGACACCTTACTACGAGCAGTACTTC.

A single count supports this clonotype. The genes are TRBV20-1 and TRBJ2-1; 9 nucleotides align to TRBD1. From germline, CDR1 is DFQATT and CDR2 SNEGSKA (reference sequence). This CDR3 region has 15 residues. Unmatched junction bases numbered 13, after V lost 5 bases and J lost 8 bases. Written as DNA, the CDR3 is TGCAGTGCTGTCAATCCCGGGACAGGGATCTATGAGCAGTTCTTC. Its protein is CSAVNPGTGIYEQFF.